The T cell receptor beta chain under discussion was sequenced for a study of tissue T cells after allogeneic stem cell transplantation. General observations from the study: Few T cell clones were shared across patients, but motif clusters showed tissue-specific shared signatures.

Germline CDR1 is LGHNA and CDR2 is YSLEER. The V end lost 0 bases, the J end lost 8 bases, and 16 bases lay between the germline ends. The CDR3 covers 16 residues. This clone was picked up one time. Its target is unknown. Some clones are missing from TCRdb's copy, which holds only in-frame ones; the method was immunoSEQ multiplex PCR. This table has roughly 5,800 clones, around 62% appearing once. This clonotype was sampled from a woman between 18 and 55 years old with breast cancer. Material: duodenum tissue, obtained at autopsy. V gene TRBV4-3 combines with J gene TRBJ1-4; possible D gene TRBD1, 5 bases. The CDR3 nucleotides are TGCGCCAGCAGCCAAGAAGGACGGGGCTTAGGAGAAAAACTGTTTTTT. It yields the protein CASSQEGRGLGEKLFF.